Following are 17 T cell receptor beta chains from one sample sequenced in a study of blood T cell repertoires in COVID-19 (dated by TCRdb to the early 2020s). The library was made by the immunoSEQ multiplex PCR assay. Sourced from immuneACCESS, this table was stored by TCRdb with only in-frame sequences that have V and J called. A share of the clones is absent; for the studies checked, an unresolved V gene accounts for under half, and the remainder has no known explanation. For this sample the table gives more than 60,000 clones, of which 90% were detected only once. The ten largest clones add up to about 15% of the sample. Sequenced sample: peripheral blood. These TCRs come from a woman older than 75 with active or convalescent COVID-19.

This sequence joins TRBV24-1 and TRBJ2-6; 9 nucleotides line up with TRBD1. Germline V gives CDR1 KGHDR, CDR2 SFDVKD. The CDR3 covers 15 residues. V dropped 3 bases and J dropped 5; count of bases not matched to a gene: 1. The DNA for the CDR3 is TGTGCCACCAGTGATGACAGGGGGTGGGCCAACGTCCTGACTTTC. Its protein product is CATSDDRGWANVLTF.

A note on this clone: At the DNA level, this CDR3 is encoded by other sequences in the same sample as well. This chain joins TRBV9 and TRBJ2-7; 9 nucleotides line up with TRBD2. Germline-derived CDR1 and CDR2 are SGDLS and YYNGEE. The CDR3 is 14 amino acids. V shed 3 bases, J shed 4 bases, and the junction held 5 bases outside the gene matches. CDR3 in DNA: TGTGCCAGCAGCGCCGGGACTAGCCCATACGAGCAGTACTTC. Protein product: CASSAGTSPYEQYF.

This chain connects TRBV9 to TRBJ1-4; the D is unclear. There are 15 residues in the CDR3. Trimming removed 2 bases from V and 8 bases from J, with 16 bases in between. From germline, CDR1 is SGDLS and CDR2 YYNGEE. The CDR3 reads CASSVRSGGSEKLFF. DNA of the CDR3: TGTGCCAGCAGCGTTAGGTCTGGAGGGAGCGAAAAACTGTTTTTT.

The rearrangement uses TRBV4-2 and TRBJ1-6; D remains ambiguous. Germline V gene sequence: CDR1 LGHNA, CDR2 YNFKEQ. The CDR3 extends over 14 amino acids. V gave up 4 bases and J gave up 7 bases, with 11 bases separating them. The CDR3 protein is CASSRTTGNSPLHF. DNA of the CDR3: TGTGCCAGCAGCCGAACGACGGGAAATTCACCCCTCCACTTT.

The chain joins TRBV15 to TRBJ1-1, with TRBD1 matching over 7 bases. The CDR3 extends over 15 amino acids. Trimming cost V 3 bases and J 6 bases; bases outside gene matches: 10. The V gene's germline CDR1 is LNHNV and CDR2 YYDKDF (reference sequence). The CDR3 DNA reads as TGTGCCACCAGCAGCAAATCGACAGGGAAGCCTGAAGCTTTCTTT. It yields the protein CATSSKSTGKPEAFF.

This chain links TRBV30 with TRBJ2-7; D possibly corresponds to TRBD2 (6 bases). Germline CDR1 GTSNPN, CDR2 SVGIG (reference sequence). Trimming cost V 0 bases and J 2 bases, with 11 bases left between them. The CDR3 totals 14 residues. The CDR3, as DNA: TGTGCCTGGAGTGTTAGGCGACTAGCCTACGAGCAGTACTTC. It encodes CAWSVRRLAYEQYF.

The chain employs TRBV2 and TRBJ1-2, with D possibly matching TRBD1 (6 bases). The germline gives CDR1 SNHLY, CDR2 FYNNEI. The CDR3 spans 13 residues. Trimming shortened V by 8 bases and J by 8 bases, and 18 bases separated the two germline ends. CDR3: CASPGQNREGYTF. For the CDR3, the DNA is TGTGCCAGCCCGGGACAAAATAGGGAGGGCTACACCTTC.

This chain links TRBV9 with TRBJ2-7, with TRBD1 identical over 7 bases. This CDR3 is built from 14 residues. V was pared by 0 bases and J by 2 bases, with 2 bases of the junction left unmatched. Germline loops: CDR1 SGDLS, CDR2 YYNGEE. The CDR3 loop is CASSVDQGAYEQYF. In DNA, the CDR3 is TGTGCCAGCAGCGTAGATCAGGGGGCCTACGAGCAGTACTTC. The whole variable domain, remainder taken from reference TRBV9 and TRBJ2-7, is DSGVTQTPKHLITATGQRVTLRCSPRSGDLSVYWYQQSLDQGLQFLIQYYNGEERAKGNILERFSAQQFPDLHSELNLSSLELGDSALYFCASSVDQGAYEQYFGPGTRLTVT.

The count of this clone is one. V usage is TRBV3-1 (or the pseudogene TRBV3-2) and J usage is TRBJ2-2, with D perhaps matching TRBD2 (6 bases). Trimming left V 6 bases short and J 5 bases short, with 13 bases between. Germline assignment: CDR1 LGHDT and CDR2 YNNKEL (reference sequence). CDR3 length: 14 amino acids. DNA of the CDR3: TGTGCCAGCAGGTCTACGGAGGGGACCGGGGAGCTGTTTTTT. It encodes CASRSTEGTGELFF.

This chain connects TRBV6-5 to TRBJ2-7; a weak D match, TRBD2 (6 bases). There are 15 residues in the CDR3. Trimming took 2 bases from V and 7 from J, leaving 18 bases between them. CDR1 is MNHEY and CDR2 is SVGAGI in the germline V gene. CDR3 coding DNA: TGTGCCAGCAGTTACGCCCGCGGGACTGCTGGGGAGCAGTACTTC. Its protein product is CASSYARGTAGEQYF.

This clone was counted once. The J gene is TRBJ1-3, the V gene TRBV9; 10 positions match TRBD1. The CDR3 is 15 amino acids. CDR1 is SGDLS and CDR2 is YYNGEE in the germline V gene. Trimming took 2 bases from V and 8 from J; bases not matched to a gene: 7. The CDR3 region is CASSVAGTGEDTIYF. CDR3 bases: TGTGCCAGCAGCGTGGCCGGGACAGGGGAGGACACCATATATTTT.

The genes are TRBV5-4 and TRBJ2-3; D perhaps matches TRBD1 (7 bases). Trimming took 6 bases from V and 1 from J, leaving 18 bases between them. The germline V gene has CDR1 SGHNT and CDR2 YYREEE (reference sequence). CDR3 size: 16 residues. The chain's CDR3 is CASTRGVGVGTDTQYF. The CDR3 DNA sequence: TGTGCCAGCACCAGGGGGGTCGGGGTTGGCACAGATACGCAGTATTTT. Drawing the rest from reference TRBV5-4 and TRBJ2-3, the complete variable domain is ETGVTQSPTHLIKTRGQQVTLRCSSQSGHNTVSWYQQALGQGPQFIFQYYREEENGRGNFPPRFSGLQFPNYSSELNVNALELDDSALYLCASTRGVGVGTDTQYFGPGTRLTVL.

This rearrangement joins TRBV5-6 to TRBJ1-6; no definite D call. CDR3 size: 17 residues. Germline V lookup: CDR1 SGHDT, CDR2 YYEEEE. Trimming removed 0 bases from V and 0 bases from J, with 10 bases in between. In nucleotides, the CDR3 is TGTGCCAGCAGCTTGGCCGGGGAGGGCTCCTATAATTCACCCCTCCACTTT. As protein: CASSLAGEGSYNSPLHF.

The V call is TRBV27, the J call TRBJ1-1, with D unclear. This CDR3 comprises 13 residues. V gave up 3 bases and J gave up 1 base, with 6 bases separating them. Germline CDR1 and CDR2: MNHEY and SMNVEV (reference sequence). DNA for the CDR3: TGTGCCAGCAGTTTTTCAGGGAACACTGAAGCTTTCTTT. This encodes CASSFSGNTEAFF.

The V call is TRBV27, the J call TRBJ1-6; no reliable D call. V was clipped by 7 bases and J by 7 bases, with 20 bases between them. Looked up from germline, CDR1 is MNHEY and CDR2 is SMNVEV (reference sequence). This CDR3 spans 16 amino acids. CDR3 coding DNA: TGTGCCAGCACGGATAGAGGGAGTACAAGGAATTCACCCCTCCACTTT. As protein: CASTDRGSTRNSPLHF.

The chain joins TRBV27 to TRBJ2-1; TRBD2 aligns across 13 bases. Germline V gene lookup returns CDR1 MNHEY and CDR2 SMNVEV (reference sequence). The CDR3 is 18 residues long. V lost 3 bases and J lost 7; bases outside the gene matches: 12. In DNA, the CDR3 is TGTGCCAGCAGTTTTATCCCCCCGACTAGCGGGGGGATAAATGAGCAGTTCTTC. Its protein product is CASSFIPPTSGGINEQFF.

The V and J genes are TRBV28 and TRBJ1-2; 9 positions match TRBD1. The CDR3 is 17 amino acids. The ends lost 4 bases at V and 7 bases at J; junction bases unmatched: 16. Germline CDR1 reads MDHEN; CDR2 reads SYDVKM. The CDR3 loop reads CASSSPTGTGRFLGYTF. DNA of the CDR3: TGTGCCAGCAGTTCACCGACCGGGACAGGGAGGTTTCTTGGCTACACCTTC.